The 10 T cell receptor beta chains given below trace back to one sample, sequenced in a study of blood T cell repertoires in COVID-19. Sequenced by immunoSEQ multiplex PCR; TCRdb stores in-frame clones only, minus some. The sample carries about 170,000 clones, roughly 84% recorded once. The source material was peripheral blood. All receptors come from a woman aged 80 or over with active or convalescent COVID-19.

V and J are TRBV7-9 and TRBJ2-3; D may be TRBD1 (7 bases). The germline V gene has CDR1 SEHNR and CDR2 FQNEAQ (reference sequence). V was cut by 5 bases and J by 6 bases, with 18 bases left in between. The CDR3 totals 15 residues. CDR3 region: CASSPGGQPRDTQYF. CDR3 coding DNA: TGTGCCAGCAGCCCAGGGGGGCAGCCCAGGGATACGCAGTATTTT.

The rearrangement links TRBV11-2 to TRBJ2-7, with 11 nucleotides matching TRBD1. J lost 4 bases, V lost 5 bases, and 10 bases had no gene match. Germline V CDR1 and CDR2: SGHAT, FQNNGV. This CDR3 comprises 16 residues. The CDR3 nucleotides read TGTGCCAGCAGCCGAACCGGGACAGGGGGTACGTACGAGCAGTACTTC. Translating it yields CASSRTGTGGTYEQYF.

V is TRBV7-2 and J is TRBJ2-4, with D possibly being TRBD2 (6 bases). CDR3 length: 14 residues. Germline values: CDR1 SGHTA, CDR2 FQGNSA. The V and J ends lost 5 bases and 16 bases respectively, with 24 bases between them. CDR3 protein: CASSIRLDFGGFYF. The CDR3 region has the DNA TGTGCCAGCAGCATACGACTAGACTTTGGGGGTTTCTACTTC.

The chain employs TRBV5-6 and TRBJ1-2; no clear D. Per germline, CDR1 SGHDT and CDR2 YYEEEE. V lost 0 bases, J lost 3 bases, and 9 bases lay in between. The CDR3 is 14 residues long. CDR3 residues: CASSLGGWDYGYTF. The CDR3, as DNA: TGTGCCAGCAGCTTGGGAGGTTGGGACTATGGCTACACCTTC.

The chain links TRBV10-1 to TRBJ2-2; D is unclear. V was shortened by 0 bases and J by 3 bases, with 5 bases between the two germline ends. This CDR3 comprises 14 residues. Germline loops: CDR1 WNHNN, CDR2 SYGVQD (reference sequence). The CDR3 DNA is TGCGCCAGCAGTGAGTCCCGGGACACCGGGGAGCTGTTTTTT. Its protein product is CASSESRDTGELFF.

The chain carries TRBV6-5 and TRBJ1-3, with D possibly matching TRBD1 (6 bases). This CDR3 contains 14 residues. V lost 2 bases, J lost 4 bases, and 9 bases lay in between. Germline CDR1 and CDR2: MNHEY and SVGAGI. DNA for the CDR3: TGTGCCAGCAGTTACGGGCAGGGGGGAAACACCATATATTTT. Amino acids: CASSYGQGGNTIYF.

The V and J genes are TRBV27 and TRBJ1-5, with 9 bases aligning to TRBD1. V lost 6 bases, J lost 7 bases, and 7 bases stayed unmatched. The CDR3 contains 14 residues. Germline CDR1 reads MNHEY; CDR2 reads SMNVEV (reference sequence). The DNA of the CDR3 is TGTGCCAGCAGAGAAAGGGACAGGGTGCAGCCCCAGCATTTT. Protein product: CASRERDRVQPQHF.

The chain has TRBV7-2 and TRBJ2-1; 9 bases fit TRBD2. The V and J ends lost 2 bases and 1 base, in that order; junction bases with no gene match: 3. The CDR3 has 16 residues. Germline assignment: CDR1 SGHTA and CDR2 FQGNSA. The CDR3 sequence is CASSLLAGASYNEQFF. The CDR3, as DNA: TGTGCCAGCAGCTTATTAGCGGGGGCTTCCTACAATGAGCAGTTCTTC. The whole variable domain, filled in from reference TRBV7-2 and TRBJ2-1, reads GAGVSQSPSNKVTEKGKDVELRCDPISGHTALYWYRQSLGQGLEFLIYFQGNSAPDKSGLPSDRFSAERTGGSVSTLTIQRTQQEDSAVYLCASSLLAGASYNEQFFGPGTRLTVL.

The V and J genes are TRBV6-5 and TRBJ2-5, with D possibly being TRBD2 (6 bases). The CDR3 runs 12 residues. V was shortened by 7 bases and J by 4 bases, with 10 bases between the two germline ends. Germline CDR1 and CDR2: MNHEY and SVGAGI. The CDR3 DNA is TGTGCCAGCAAGGGGAGGACAGAGACCCAGTACTTC. Translation gives CASKGRTETQYF.

The chain links TRBV6-5 to TRBJ1-1; D not certain. Germline CDR1 is MNHEY and CDR2 is SVGAGI. The ends were cut back, 2 bases at V and 5 bases at J, with 6 bases in the middle. The CDR3 is 12 amino acids. In nucleotides, the CDR3 is TGTGCCAGCAGTTACGAGGGTACTGAAGCTTTCTTT. Amino acids: CASSYEGTEAFF.